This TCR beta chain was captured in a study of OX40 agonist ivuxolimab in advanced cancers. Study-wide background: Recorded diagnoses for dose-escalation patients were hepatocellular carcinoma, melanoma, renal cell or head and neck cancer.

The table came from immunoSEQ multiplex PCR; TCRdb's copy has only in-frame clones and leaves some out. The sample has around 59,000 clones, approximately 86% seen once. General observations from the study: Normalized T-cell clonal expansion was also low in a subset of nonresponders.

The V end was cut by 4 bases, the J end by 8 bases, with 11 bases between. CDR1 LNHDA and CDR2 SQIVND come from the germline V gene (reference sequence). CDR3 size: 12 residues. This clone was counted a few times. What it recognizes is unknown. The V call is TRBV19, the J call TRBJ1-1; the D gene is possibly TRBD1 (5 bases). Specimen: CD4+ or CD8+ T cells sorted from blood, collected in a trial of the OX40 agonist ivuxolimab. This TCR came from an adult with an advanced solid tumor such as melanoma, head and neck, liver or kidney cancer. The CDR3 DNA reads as TGTGCCAGTAGTACCGGGGCCAGCGAAGCTTTCTTT. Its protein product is CASSTGASEAFF.